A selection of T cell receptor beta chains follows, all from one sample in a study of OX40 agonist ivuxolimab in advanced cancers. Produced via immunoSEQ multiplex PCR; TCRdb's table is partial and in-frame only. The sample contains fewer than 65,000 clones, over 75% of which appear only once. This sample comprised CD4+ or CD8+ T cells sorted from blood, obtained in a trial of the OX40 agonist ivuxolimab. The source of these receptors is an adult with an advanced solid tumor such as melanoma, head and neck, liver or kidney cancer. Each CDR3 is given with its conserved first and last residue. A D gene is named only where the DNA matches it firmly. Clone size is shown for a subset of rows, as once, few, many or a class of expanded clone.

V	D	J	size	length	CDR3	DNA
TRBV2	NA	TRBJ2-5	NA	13	CASIRGLGETQYF	TGTGCCAGCATTAGAGGGTTAGGGGAGACCCAGTACTTC
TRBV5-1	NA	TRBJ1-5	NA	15	CASRLGTFSNQPQHF	TGCGCCAGTCGACTCGGGACGTTTAGCAATCAGCCCCAGCATTTT
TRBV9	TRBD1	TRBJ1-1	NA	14	CASTSGGQNTEAFF	TGTGCCAGCACCTCAGGGGGCCAAAACACTGAAGCTTTCTTT
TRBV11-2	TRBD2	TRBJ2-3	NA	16	CASWGLAGRSTDTQYF	TGTGCCAGCTGGGGACTAGCGGGACGAAGCACAGATACGCAGTATTTT
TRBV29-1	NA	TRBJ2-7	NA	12	CSVTSGTYEQYF	TGCAGCGTTACGAGCGGCACCTACGAGCAGTACTTC
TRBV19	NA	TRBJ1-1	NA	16	CASRTRTVILNTEAFF	TGTGCCAGTAGAACCCGGACTGTCATCCTGAACACTGAAGCTTTCTTT
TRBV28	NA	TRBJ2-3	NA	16	CASRRGGQSPTDTQYF	TGTGCCAGCAGGAGGGGGGGGCAGAGCCCCACAGATACGCAGTATTTT
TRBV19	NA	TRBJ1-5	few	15	CASSIGRSGNQPQHF	TGTGCCAGTAGTATTGGACGAAGTGGCAATCAGCCCCAGCATTTT
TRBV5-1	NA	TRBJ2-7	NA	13	CASSWDTYYEQYF	TGCGCCAGCAGCTGGGACACCTACTACGAGCAGTACTTC
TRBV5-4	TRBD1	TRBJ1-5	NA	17	CASSLVPGGFGNQPQHF	TGTGCCAGCAGCTTGGTCCCAGGGGGATTCGGCAATCAGCCCCAGCATTTT
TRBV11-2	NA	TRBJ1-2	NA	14	CASSLVQGGYGYTF	TGTGCCAGCAGCTTAGTACAGGGAGGATATGGCTACACCTTC
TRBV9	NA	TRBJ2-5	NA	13	CASAGSSKETQYF	TGTGCCAGCGCCGGGAGTTCAAAAGAGACCCAGTACTTC
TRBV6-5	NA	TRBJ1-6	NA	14	CASSSGQSDSPLHF	TGTGCCAGCAGTTCCGGACAGAGTGATTCACCCCTCCACTTT
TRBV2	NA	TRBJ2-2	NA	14	CASRWSFHTGELFF	TGTGCCAGCCGTTGGTCGTTCCACACCGGGGAGCTGTTTTTT
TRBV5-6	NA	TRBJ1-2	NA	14	CASSSQGDYYGYTF	TGTGCCAGCAGTTCCCAGGGAGATTACTATGGCTACACCTTC
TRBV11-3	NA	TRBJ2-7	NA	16	CASSPDGAGPSYEQYF	TGTGCCAGCAGCCCCGATGGGGCAGGGCCTTCCTACGAGCAGTACTTC
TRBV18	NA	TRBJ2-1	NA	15	CASSPSEGVTDEQFF	TGTGCCAGCTCACCATCAGAGGGGGTCACCGATGAGCAGTTCTTC